These 26 T cell receptor beta chains were all obtained from the same sample, sequenced in a study of T cell changes during pregnancy in multiple sclerosis. Here immunoSEQ multiplex PCR was the method, and the copy in TCRdb shows in-frame clones only, minus some. The table has some 10,000 clones, about 83% seen once. Source: CD8+ T cells from peripheral blood mononuclear cells, taken in the third trimester of pregnancy. These receptors originate from a female donor in good health, enrolled as a control in a pregnancy study.

This chain connects TRBV7-3 to TRBJ2-1, with TRBD2 matching 9 bases. V dropped 1 base and J dropped 7; count of bases not matched to a gene: 8. CDR1 and CDR2 from the germline V gene are SGHTA and FQGTGA. The CDR3 spans 16 residues. DNA for the CDR3: TGTGCCAGCAGCTTAATAAGGCGGGAGGGCCAAAATGAGCAGTTCTTC. Amino acids: CASSLIRREGQNEQFF.

As regards this clone: The sample has other DNA sequences that encode this CDR3 too. The chain recombines TRBV9 with TRBJ1-5, with no clear D. CDR1 is SGDLS, CDR2 YYNGEE, per germline. The CDR3 runs to 14 residues. V was clipped by 0 bases and J by 4 bases, with 8 bases between them. The CDR3 DNA follows: TGTGCCAGCAGCGTAGGAGGCAATAATCAGCCCCAGCATTTT. Its protein is CASSVGGNNQPQHF.

The chain has TRBV4-1 and TRBJ2-5; TRBD2 might be the D (7 bases). Deletions cut 4 bases from V and 5 bases from J, with 14 bases between. Per germline, CDR1 MGHRA and CDR2 YSYEKL. CDR3 length equals 14 residues. CDR3 sequence (DNA): TGCGCCAGCAGCCCTAAGAAGGGGGGGGAGACCCAGTACTTC. This sequence encodes CASSPKKGGETQYF.

CDR3 region: CASRADRGRYGYTF. The CDR3 DNA reads as TGTGCCAGCAGGGCGGACAGGGGAAGGTATGGCTACACCTTC. The chain links TRBV2 to TRBJ1-2, with 9 bases lining up with TRBD1. The V segment lost 6 bases and the J segment 5 bases; nucleotides outside the gene matches: 7. Per germline, CDR1 SNHLY and CDR2 FYNNEI. This CDR3 has 14 residues.

This chain links TRBV9 with TRBJ2-2, with D possibly being TRBD2 (6 bases). Germline values: CDR1 SGDLS, CDR2 YYNGEE. The CDR3 loop spans 17 amino acids. V shed 3 bases and J shed 1 base, with 16 bases lying between them. CDR3 sequence reads: CASSAAHGGLNTGELFF. The DNA for the CDR3 is TGTGCCAGCAGCGCAGCCCATGGGGGACTGAACACCGGGGAGCTGTTTTTT.

This clone was picked up one time. The chain links TRBV13 to TRBJ2-7; TRBD2 is a possible D gene (6 bases). Trimming removed 1 base at V and 1 base at J, with 23 bases between. CDR1 PRHDT and CDR2 FYEKMQ come from the germline V gene (reference sequence). CDR3 size: 19 residues. The CDR3, as DNA: TGTGCCAGCAGCTTAGTGCGGGGCCAGGGAGGAGGGGCATCCTACGAGCAGTACTTC. Amino acids: CASSLVRGQGGGASYEQYF.

The chain carries TRBV27 and TRBJ2-7; D perhaps matches TRBD2 (7 bases). Trimming took 8 bases from V and 2 from J, leaving 19 bases between them. The CDR3 loop spans 15 amino acids. CDR1 MNHEY and CDR2 SMNVEV come from the germline V gene (reference sequence). The CDR3 reads CASASPPGGTYEQYF. The CDR3 DNA follows: TGTGCCAGCGCATCTCCCCCGGGGGGCACCTACGAGCAGTACTTC.

The chain couples TRBV28 to TRBJ1-5; 7 bases align to TRBD1. The germline CDR1 and CDR2 sequences are MDHEN and SYDVKM. V dropped 2 bases and J dropped 0; count of bases not matched to a gene: 10. CDR3 length equals 18 residues. The CDR3 loop is CASSLPTGEIHSNQPQHF. DNA for the CDR3: TGTGCCAGCAGTTTACCTACAGGGGAGATCCATAGCAATCAGCCCCAGCATTTT.

The sample holds one count of this clone. The rearrangement joins TRBV4-2 to TRBJ2-2; 8 bases match TRBD1. The CDR3 sequence is 14 residues long. The V segment lost 7 bases and the J segment 6 bases; nucleotides outside the gene matches: 7. CDR1 and CDR2 (germline): LGHNA, YNFKEQ. CDR3 bases: TGTGCCAGCAAGGACAGGGAAGATTCCGGGGAGCTGTTTTTT. Amino acids: CASKDREDSGELFF.

The V gene is TRBV5-5, the J gene TRBJ2-4; no clear D. This CDR3 is 17 amino acids long. The germline V gene has CDR1 SGHKS and CDR2 YYEKEE (reference sequence). Trimming took off 0 bases at V and 1 base at J, with 14 bases between the two ends. CDR3 sequence: CASSLELSLLAKNIQYF. In DNA, the CDR3 is TGTGCCAGCAGCTTGGAGCTAAGCCTTTTGGCCAAAAACATTCAGTACTTC.

This clone is judged medium-sized (0.01 to 0.1%). This chain joins TRBV9 and TRBJ2-7; 7 bases line up with TRBD1. J gave up 4 bases and V 4 bases, and 8 bases lay outside the gene matches. This CDR3 contains 14 residues. From germline, CDR1 is SGDLS and CDR2 YYNGEE. The CDR3 DNA is TGTGCCAGCAGCCCGAGACAGGGTTTTTACGAGCAGTACTTC. It encodes CASSPRQGFYEQYF.

This clone was detected only a few times. The chain carries TRBV27 and TRBJ1-6; D gene uncertain. V was pared by 7 bases and J by 7 bases, with 11 bases between. The CDR3 covers 13 residues. Germline V gene data show CDR1 as MNHEY and CDR2 as SMNVEV (reference sequence). The CDR3 here is CASTTGGNSPLHF. CDR3 sequence (DNA): TGTGCCAGCACAACCGGCGGGAATTCACCCCTCCACTTT.

This clone appeared a single time. The V and J genes are TRBV4-2 and TRBJ1-1, with D perhaps matching TRBD1 (5 bases). The CDR3 loop spans 15 amino acids. Germline CDR1 reads LGHNA; CDR2 reads YNFKEQ. V was shortened by 0 bases and J by 3 bases, with 11 bases between the two germline ends. The CDR3 region has the DNA TGTGCCAGCAGCCAAGAGGCTGGGGGGGACACTGAAGCTTTCTTT. Amino acids: CASSQEAGGDTEAFF.

This clone has just one count. The chain joins TRBV4-3 to TRBJ2-1; D gene uncertain. The V end lost 0 bases, the J end lost 4 bases, and 4 bases lay between the germline ends. The CDR3 has 13 residues. The germline V gene encodes CDR1 LGHNA and CDR2 YSLEER. The CDR3: CASSQDQYNEQFF. The CDR3 nucleotides are TGCGCCAGCAGCCAAGACCAGTACAATGAGCAGTTCTTC.

J is TRBJ2-3 and V is TRBV6-4; 8 nucleotides match TRBD2. The CDR3 loop spans 15 amino acids. Germline V CDR1 and CDR2: MRHNA, SNTAGT. Trimming removed 2 bases from V and 0 bases from J; junction bases left unmatched: 1. The CDR3: CASSDGLASTDTQYF. In DNA form, the CDR3 reads TGTGCCAGCAGTGACGGACTAGCAAGCACAGATACGCAGTATTTT.

This clone was recorded only once. The rearrangement uses TRBV7-3 and TRBJ2-2, with 8 positions matching TRBD2. V shed 5 bases and J 4 bases; nucleotides not matched to a gene: 6. This CDR3 has 15 amino acids. Germline V gene data show CDR1 as SGHTA and CDR2 as FQGTGA. CDR3 DNA: TGTGCCAGCAGCCCCACCGGGGGGGCCACCGGGGAGCTGTTTTTT. This sequence encodes CASSPTGGATGELFF.

J is TRBJ2-6 and V is TRBV6-1; TRBD1 matches at 8 bases. V dropped 4 bases and J dropped 0; count of bases not matched to a gene: 2. The CDR3 spans 16 residues. Germline V gene sequence: CDR1 MNHNS, CDR2 SASEGT. The CDR3 region has the DNA TGTGCCAGCAGTGCAACAGGGGGCTCTGGGGCCAACGTCCTGACTTTC. Its protein is CASSATGGSGANVLTF.

The chain couples TRBV13 to TRBJ1-3; 9 positions match TRBD1. CDR1 is PRHDT, CDR2 FYEKMQ, per germline (reference sequence). J was trimmed by 5 bases and V by 6 bases; bases with no gene match: 11. The CDR3 is made up of 16 amino acids. Here the CDR3 reads CASSQNAGTGRNTIYF. The CDR3 DNA sequence: TGTGCCAGCAGTCAGAATGCCGGGACAGGGAGAAACACCATATATTTT.

The chain has TRBV19 and TRBJ1-2; maybe TRBD1 (6 bases). The CDR3 has 13 amino acids. Germline V gene data show CDR1 as LNHDA and CDR2 as SQIVND (reference sequence). The ends were cut back, 2 bases at V and 6 bases at J, with 10 bases in the middle. The CDR3 loop is CASSILGADGYTF. DNA of the CDR3: TGTGCCAGTAGTATACTGGGGGCGGATGGCTACACCTTC.

The chain links TRBV19 to TRBJ1-1, with 7 bases aligning to TRBD1. The CDR3 is 13 amino acids. The germline gives CDR1 LNHDA, CDR2 SQIVND (reference sequence). Unmatched junction bases numbered 6, after V lost 7 bases and J lost 4 bases. The CDR3 DNA sequence: TGTGCCAGTACGACAGGGTTCGGCACTGAAGCTTTCTTT. Protein product: CASTTGFGTEAFF.

The chain carries TRBV4-2 and TRBJ1-1; a weak D match, TRBD1 (5 bases). With 0 bases removed from V and 3 bases from J, the gap between germline ends came to 11 bases. The CDR3 is 15 amino acids. Germline CDR1 reads LGHNA; CDR2 reads YNFKEQ. CDR3: CASSQEVGGDTEAFF. DNA of the CDR3: TGTGCCAGCAGCCAAGAGGTCGGGGGGGACACTGAAGCTTTCTTT.

This sequence joins TRBV5-6 and TRBJ2-7; 11 positions match TRBD2. V dropped 4 bases and J dropped 0; count of bases not matched to a gene: 3. Germline CDR1 is SGHDT and CDR2 is YYEEEE. The CDR3 length is 15 residues. The CDR3 reads CASSTTSGSSYEQYF. CDR3 DNA sequence: TGTGCCAGCAGCACCACTAGCGGGAGCTCCTACGAGCAGTACTTC.

This clone was picked up one time. The V gene is TRBV11-2, the J gene TRBJ2-1; TRBD2 agrees at 9 bases. Per germline, CDR1 SGHAT and CDR2 FQNNGV. The CDR3 extends over 13 amino acids. Trimming took 5 bases from V and 10 from J; bases not matched to a gene: 6. The CDR3 is CASSKGLAGEQFF. The CDR3, as DNA: TGTGCCAGCAGCAAGGGACTAGCAGGGGAGCAGTTCTTC.

The chain links TRBV28 to TRBJ1-4; TRBD1 might be the D (5 bases). The V end lost 6 bases, the J end lost 1 base, and 12 bases lay between the germline ends. The CDR3 sequence is 15 residues long. Germline assignment: CDR1 MDHEN and CDR2 SYDVKM. CDR3 loop: CASRARGGTNEKLFF. CDR3 bases: TGTGCCAGCAGGGCCCGGGGGGGAACTAATGAAAAACTGTTTTTT.

The J gene is TRBJ1-1, the V gene TRBV5-4; perhaps TRBD1 as D (6 bases). This CDR3 comprises 14 residues. The germline V gene encodes CDR1 SGHNT and CDR2 YYREEE (reference sequence). V was cut by 9 bases and J by 1 base, with 16 bases left in between. The CDR3 sequence is CATRGGGGNTEAFF. DNA for the CDR3: TGTGCCACCCGAGGGGGGGGCGGGAACACTGAAGCTTTCTTT.

The chain joins TRBV7-9 to TRBJ1-2, with 7 nucleotides matching TRBD1. Germline V gene sequence: CDR1 SEHNR, CDR2 FQNEAQ (reference sequence). J lost 2 bases, V lost 5 bases, and 8 bases had no gene match. The CDR3 runs to 15 residues. CDR3: CASSHANRGNYGYTF. The CDR3 DNA is TGTGCCAGCAGCCACGCCAACAGGGGCAACTATGGCTACACCTTC.